The entry that follows covers one T cell receptor (beta chain) sequence. There are many counts of this clonotype. Its antigen is unknown. The sample holds no much larger clone one base away, and base qualities are not on file. V lost 4 bases and J lost 8 bases; the stretch between them is 14 bases long. Counted from cysteine to phenylalanine, this CDR3 has 13 amino acids. Only the CDR3 DNA is retained, 39 bases long and in frame from the first base. For CDR1 and CDR2, the germline V gene lists SNHLY and FYNNEI. These data come from a study of T cells after yellow fever vaccination (dated by TCRdb to between 2018 and 2021). In the study overall: Libraries from fractions with low cell numbers were prepared with the SMART-Seq v4 Ultra Low Input RNA kit. The cohort comprised two healthy male donors, one aged 18 to 29 and one aged 30 to 40 years. Blood samples were taken at several timepoints before and after primary and secondary immunization, and bulk PBMC replicates and cell subsets were isolated. Bulk TCR alpha and beta repertoires were sequenced longitudinally to track T-cell clones before and after primary and booster YFV17D yellow fever vaccination. General study outcomes and caveats: Compared with the primary T-cell response, the secondary T-cell response was weaker but faster, peaking on day 5 rather than day 15. After the booster, most clones that had expanded after primary vaccination were detected again (around 96% of CD4 and 70% to 90% of CD8), suggesting broad maintenance of memory. Only a couple of donors were included in the study, so the extent to which the findings can be generalized is limited. A small fraction of clonotypes appeared in both the CD4 and CD8 compartments, likely as a result of convergent recombination. Computational filtering was needed because FACS-sorted repertoires could contain abundant contaminating clonotypes from the bulk population.

The intended sense of this specimen's treatment or condition label: live attenuated yellow fever vaccine strain. A standard Ficoll-Paque protocol was used to isolate PBMCs from peripheral blood. CD4 and CD8 T-cell fractions were isolated with Dynabeads CD4 and CD8 positive selection kits. TriZol was used to extract RNA from bulk PBMCs, from CD4 and CD8 fractions, and from dextramer-positive and dextramer-negative fractions. Data came from an Illumina NovaSeq 6000. Synthesis of TCR cDNA relied on 5'RACE template switching, a step that introduced a universal primer site along with unique molecular identifiers. cDNA synthesis was primed from both the TCR alpha and TCR beta constant segments. Two PCR steps were used to amplify libraries, with sample barcodes and sequencing adapters being added in the second step. Sequencing of the libraries was done on either Illumina HiSeq 2500 (2x100 bp) or NovaSeq (2x150 bp). Regarding the original processing steps: Reads were demultiplexed and collapsed into UMI consensus sequences with MIGEC, and V(D)J alignment was performed with MiXCR. Using edgeR on replicate PBMC samples, clonotypes were called vaccine-responding if FDR was below 0.01 and the log2 fold change was above 5 up to day 15. Each bulk clonotype received a CD4 or CD8 identity based on whether the sequenced CD4 or CD8 repertoire contained that clonotype at higher abundance. TCRdb redid the processing of the public reads, applying fastp at Q25 and MiXCR, and retained in-frame beta chains. Rows are combined by CDR3 protein, so each entry shows the most common genes and DNA. The V and J calls, along with clone size, are taken from TCRdb and not from the paper's own processing. A total of about 220,000 distinct CDR3 sequences appear in this sample, roughly 3.3% of them only once. The ten largest account for roughly 3% of the sample.

Source: CD4+ T cells sorted from PBMCs, taken 10 days after the yellow fever booster vaccination. The chain was built from TRBV2 and TRBJ1-2; perhaps TRBD1 is the D gene, with 6 bases matching. The clonotype was recovered from a man between 18 and 35 years old who received the YFV17D yellow fever vaccine. The CDR3 corresponds to CASSALSGEGYTF. At the DNA level, the sequence is TGTGCCAGCAGTGCTCTATCAGGGGAAGGCTACACCTTC.